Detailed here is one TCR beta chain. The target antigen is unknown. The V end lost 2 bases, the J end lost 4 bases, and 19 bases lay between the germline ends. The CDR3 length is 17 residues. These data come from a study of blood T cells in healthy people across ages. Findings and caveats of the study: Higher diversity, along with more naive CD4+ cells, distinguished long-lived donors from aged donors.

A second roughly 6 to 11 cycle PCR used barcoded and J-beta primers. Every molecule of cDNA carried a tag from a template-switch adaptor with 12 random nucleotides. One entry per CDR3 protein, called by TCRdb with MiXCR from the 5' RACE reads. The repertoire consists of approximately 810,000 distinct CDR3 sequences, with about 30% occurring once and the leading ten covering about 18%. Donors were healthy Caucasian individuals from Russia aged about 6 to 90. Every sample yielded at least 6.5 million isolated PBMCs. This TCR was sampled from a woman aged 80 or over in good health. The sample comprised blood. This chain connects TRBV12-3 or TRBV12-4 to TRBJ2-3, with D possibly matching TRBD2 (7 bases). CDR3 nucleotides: TGTGCCAGCAGTTTAAGGGCACTAGGGGGGGGGGCAGATACGCAGTATTTT. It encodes CASSLRALGGGADTQYF.